This TCR beta chain was recovered during a study of human T cells and chemical hapten exposure. Individual cDNA molecules each carried unique molecular identifiers attached by the library. TCRdb re-called the RACE reads with MiXCR, one entry per CDR3 protein. The sample records approximately 87,000 distinct CDR3 sequences, approximately 10% being singletons. Time point denoted: patch test 2, 6 weeks after DPC sensitization. The treatment is: therapeutic diphenylcyclopropenone sensitization with weekly scalp DPC. The study enrolled 18 to 70-year-old alopecia patients suitable for DPC. Someone pulled total RNA out of unfractionated whole blood. The table lists this clonotype with a few counts. Its antigen is unknown. Study-level points and caveats: As the donors had alopecia, their immune response may differ from healthy people's.

Sequencing was performed on whole blood, taken in connection with sensitization to the hapten diphenylcyclopropenone (DPC). The receptor was derived from a woman aged 40 to 50 with alopecia areata. Some clones in this sample may be carry-over from other donors' samples.

CDR3 protein: CASSLWGSLNSPLHF. CDR3 nucleotides: TGTGCCAGCAGTTTATGGGGGTCGTTAAATTCACCCCTCCACTTT. The chain employs TRBV27 and TRBJ1-6, with D maybe TRBD1 (5 bases). The germline CDR1 and CDR2 sequences are MNHEY and SMNVEV (reference sequence). The CDR3 loop spans 15 amino acids. Trimming removed 1 base from V and 7 bases from J, with 11 bases in between.